This T cell receptor (beta chain) derives from a study of T cell repertoires in cytomegalovirus infection. Study as a whole: Shared public TCR beta signatures pointed to both CMV infection and a matching HLA type. Study-level findings and limits: The ex vivo response was dominated by HLA-C-restricted CMV-specific TCR beta clonotypes. Accumulated public TCR beta family frequency recognized individuals carrying CMV together with the relevant HLA.

Comments on this clonotype: Its antigen is undetermined.

TCRdb used MiXCR to reprocess the reads, holding one entry per CDR3 protein. The repertoire holds roughly 760,000 distinct CDR3 sequences, with less than 40% as singletons. CDR3 length equals 18 residues. Trimming removed 2 bases from V and 4 bases from J; junction bases left unmatched: 6. The germline V gene encodes CDR1 SGHDT and CDR2 YYEEEE. This TCR was sampled from a human donor in good health (CMV status not recorded). Some clones in this sample may be carry-over from other donors' samples. Sample: PBMCs. V is TRBV5-6 and J is TRBJ2-2; 15 nucleotides line up with TRBD2. The CDR3 nucleotides are TGTGCCAGCAGCTTTGGACTAGCGGGAGGGCCGCGCACCGGGGAGCTGTTTTTT. It yields the protein CASSFGLAGGPRTGELFF.